The rows below give T cell receptor beta chains drawn from one sample of a study of blood T cell repertoires in COVID-19. Sequencing used immunoSEQ multiplex PCR; TCRdb keeps in-frame clones, though not all of them. The table includes about 67,000 clones, roughly 90% detected once. The sample comprised peripheral blood. The receptors originated from a man between 45 and 60 years old with active COVID-19. The CDR3 runs from the conserved cysteine through the conserved F or W. D genes are given only for firm matches. Size values are once, few and many counts, or a class for expanded clones, and some rows have none.

clone_size: .; j_call: TRBJ2-7; v_call: TRBV5-5; d_call: .; cdr3_aa: CASSLALTVAYEQYF; cdr3_nt: TGTGCCAGCAGCTTGGCCTTAACGGTAGCCTACGAGCAGTACTTC
clone_size: .; j_call: TRBJ2-7; v_call: TRBV7-2; d_call: .; cdr3_aa: CASSRGGTNYEQYF; cdr3_nt: TGTGCCAGCAGCAGGGGGGGGACCAACTACGAGCAGTACTTC
clone_size: .; j_call: TRBJ1-5; v_call: TRBV19; d_call: .; cdr3_aa: CASSMRAGNQPQHF; cdr3_nt: TGTGCCAGTAGTATGCGGGCGGGCAATCAGCCCCAGCATTTT
clone_size: .; j_call: TRBJ1-2; v_call: TRBV9; d_call: .; cdr3_aa: CASSPTPGKRPLNYGYTF; cdr3_nt: TGTGCCAGCAGCCCCACCCCAGGGAAGCGACCTTTAAACTATGGCTACACCTTC
clone_size: .; j_call: TRBJ2-1; v_call: TRBV9; d_call: .; cdr3_aa: CASSYSHNEQFF; cdr3_nt: TGTGCCAGCTCCTATTCCCACAATGAGCAGTTCTTC
clone_size: .; j_call: TRBJ1-1; v_call: TRBV10-3; d_call: TRBD1; cdr3_aa: CAIRTGGGTEAFF; cdr3_nt: TGTGCCATCAGGACAGGGGGCGGGACTGAAGCTTTCTTT
clone_size: .; j_call: TRBJ2-1; v_call: TRBV4-1; d_call: TRBD1; cdr3_aa: CASSQEWAGGGNEQFF; cdr3_nt: TGCGCCAGCAGCCAAGAGTGGGCAGGGGGTGGGAATGAGCAGTTCTTC
clone_size: .; j_call: TRBJ2-5; v_call: TRBV7-8; d_call: TRBD1; cdr3_aa: CASSSGQGQETQYF; cdr3_nt: TGTGCCAGCAGCTCCGGACAGGGCCAAGAGACCCAGTACTTC
clone_size: .; j_call: TRBJ1-6; v_call: TRBV27; d_call: .; cdr3_aa: CASSQGYNSPLHF; cdr3_nt: TGTGCCAGCAGTCAGGGCTATAATTCACCCCTCCACTTT
clone_size: .; j_call: TRBJ1-1; v_call: TRBV5-1; d_call: TRBD1; cdr3_aa: CASSLENRGLGAFF; cdr3_nt: TGCGCCAGCAGCCTGGAAAACAGGGGGCTAGGAGCTTTCTTT
clone_size: once; j_call: TRBJ2-1; v_call: TRBV6-5; d_call: TRBD2; cdr3_aa: CASSPRAGGLGEQFF; cdr3_nt: TGTGCCAGCAGTCCTAGAGCGGGAGGCCTTGGTGAGCAGTTCTTC
clone_size: .; j_call: TRBJ2-3; v_call: TRBV18; d_call: TRBD2; cdr3_aa: CASSLASGGARDTQYF; cdr3_nt: TGTGCCAGCTCACTGGCTAGCGGGGGGGCAAGAGATACGCAGTATTTT
clone_size: .; j_call: TRBJ2-7; v_call: TRBV18; d_call: .; cdr3_aa: CASSPSGSYEQYF; cdr3_nt: TGTGCCAGCTCACCTTCCGGCTCCTACGAGCAGTACTTC
clone_size: .; j_call: TRBJ2-7; v_call: TRBV11-3; d_call: .; cdr3_aa: CASSPWVESPSSYEQYF; cdr3_nt: TGTGCCAGCAGCCCTTGGGTGGAGAGCCCAAGCTCCTACGAGCAGTACTTC
clone_size: few; j_call: TRBJ1-3; v_call: TRBV6-5; d_call: .; cdr3_aa: CASSSGFSGNTIYF; cdr3_nt: TGTGCCAGCAGTTCGGGATTTTCTGGAAACACCATATATTTT
clone_size: .; j_call: TRBJ1-4; v_call: TRBV28; d_call: TRBD1; cdr3_aa: CASSYGGQGGEKLFF; cdr3_nt: TGTGCCAGCAGTTATGGGGGACAGGGGGGTGAAAAACTGTTTTTT
clone_size: .; j_call: TRBJ1-2; v_call: TRBV7-2; d_call: .; cdr3_aa: CASSPGQGGRGYTF; cdr3_nt: TGTGCCAGCAGCCCGGGACAAGGGGGAAGGGGCTACACCTTC
clone_size: .; j_call: TRBJ1-5; v_call: TRBV4-1; d_call: .; cdr3_aa: CASSQETGFVQPQHF; cdr3_nt: TGCGCCAGCAGCCAAGAAACGGGGTTTGTTCAGCCCCAGCATTTT
clone_size: few; j_call: TRBJ2-3; v_call: TRBV7-2; d_call: .; cdr3_aa: CASSLVGFTDTQYF; cdr3_nt: TGTGCCAGCAGCTTAGTCGGGTTCACAGATACGCAGTATTTT
clone_size: .; j_call: TRBJ2-1; v_call: TRBV30; d_call: TRBD2; cdr3_aa: CAWSPWEGEQFF; cdr3_nt: TGTGCCTGGAGCCCCTGGGAGGGGGAGCAGTTCTTC
clone_size: once; j_call: TRBJ2-7; v_call: TRBV12-3/TRBV12-4; d_call: .; cdr3_aa: CASRDGSLPQQYF; cdr3_nt: TGTGCCAGCAGGGACGGGAGTCTCCCCCAGCAGTACTTC
clone_size: .; j_call: TRBJ1-1; v_call: TRBV4-3; d_call: .; cdr3_aa: CASSQDWTAPPTEAFF; cdr3_nt: TGCGCCAGCAGCCAAGATTGGACAGCCCCACCGACTGAAGCTTTCTTT
clone_size: .; j_call: TRBJ2-1; v_call: TRBV5-1; d_call: TRBD1; cdr3_aa: CASSRQGSEYNEQFF; cdr3_nt: TGCGCCAGCAGCCGACAGGGCTCTGAATACAATGAGCAGTTCTTC
clone_size: .; j_call: TRBJ1-3; v_call: TRBV5-1; d_call: .; cdr3_aa: CASSLEHSGNTIYF; cdr3_nt: TGCGCCAGCAGCTTGGAGCACTCTGGAAACACCATATATTTT
clone_size: .; j_call: TRBJ2-7; v_call: TRBV29-1; d_call: .; cdr3_aa: CSSEVGGTGEQYF; cdr3_nt: TGCAGCTCCGAAGTCGGTGGTACAGGCGAGCAGTACTTC
clone_size: .; j_call: TRBJ2-5; v_call: TRBV25-1; d_call: .; cdr3_aa: CASSEYQGQETQYF; cdr3_nt: TGTGCCAGCAGTGAATACCAGGGCCAAGAGACCCAGTACTTC
clone_size: .; j_call: TRBJ2-7; v_call: TRBV5-1; d_call: TRBD1; cdr3_aa: CASSLGTGQGREQYF; cdr3_nt: TGCGCCAGCAGCTTGGGGACGGGACAGGGTCGCGAGCAGTACTTC
clone_size: .; j_call: TRBJ2-1; v_call: TRBV15; d_call: .; cdr3_aa: CATSWGVSAGYNEQFF; cdr3_nt: TGTGCCACCAGCTGGGGGGTCTCGGCCGGCTACAATGAGCAGTTCTTC
clone_size: .; j_call: TRBJ2-7; v_call: TRBV20-1; d_call: .; cdr3_aa: CSASGQGDEQYF; cdr3_nt: TGCAGTGCGAGTGGGCAGGGCGACGAGCAGTACTTC
clone_size: .; j_call: TRBJ2-3; v_call: TRBV18; d_call: .; cdr3_aa: CASSPQALGGTQYF; cdr3_nt: TGTGCCAGCTCACCACAGGCCCTAGGAGGTACGCAGTATTTT
clone_size: .; j_call: TRBJ1-5; v_call: TRBV6-5; d_call: .; cdr3_aa: CASSSGGPSNQPQHF; cdr3_nt: TGTGCCAGCAGTTCCGGGGGGCCTAGCAATCAGCCCCAGCATTTT
clone_size: .; j_call: TRBJ2-7; v_call: TRBV2; d_call: .; cdr3_aa: CASSELRVGTGNEQYF; cdr3_nt: TGTGCCAGCAGTGAACTCAGGGTAGGGACTGGAAACGAGCAGTACTTC
clone_size: .; j_call: TRBJ2-7; v_call: TRBV19; d_call: TRBD1; cdr3_aa: CASSMGQTTYEQYF; cdr3_nt: TGTGCCAGTAGTATGGGACAGACGACCTACGAGCAGTACTTC
clone_size: .; j_call: TRBJ1-5; v_call: TRBV7-2; d_call: TRBD1; cdr3_aa: CASSLGQGTQPQHF; cdr3_nt: TGTGCCAGCAGCTTGGGACAGGGGACTCAGCCCCAGCATTTT
clone_size: .; j_call: TRBJ2-3; v_call: TRBV7-3; d_call: TRBD2; cdr3_aa: CASSDSLAGGPGTQYF; cdr3_nt: TGTGCCAGCAGCGATTCACTAGCGGGGGGGCCAGGTACGCAGTATTTT
clone_size: .; j_call: TRBJ2-5; v_call: TRBV7-2; d_call: .; cdr3_aa: CASSDRFQTQYF; cdr3_nt: TGTGCCAGCAGCGACAGGTTTCAGACCCAGTACTTC
clone_size: once; j_call: TRBJ1-2; v_call: TRBV14; d_call: .; cdr3_aa: CASQGAYGYTF; cdr3_nt: TGTGCCAGCCAAGGGGCCTATGGCTACACCTTC
clone_size: .; j_call: TRBJ2-7; v_call: TRBV25-1; d_call: TRBD2; cdr3_aa: CASSLPGGSFEQYF; cdr3_nt: TGTGCCAGTTCCCTGCCCGGGGGGAGTTTCGAGCAGTACTTC
clone_size: .; j_call: TRBJ2-3; v_call: TRBV21-1; d_call: .; cdr3_aa: CASSKVPPESSTDTQYF; cdr3_nt: TGTGCCAGCAGCAAAGTTCCCCCAGAATCTAGCACAGATACGCAGTATTTT
clone_size: once; j_call: TRBJ2-1; v_call: TRBV18; d_call: TRBD2; cdr3_aa: CASSQRGSSYNEQFF; cdr3_nt: TGTGCCAGCTCACAGCGGGGGAGCTCCTACAATGAGCAGTTCTTC
clone_size: .; j_call: TRBJ2-2; v_call: TRBV4-3; d_call: .; cdr3_aa: CASSQDYTGELFF; cdr3_nt: TGCGCCAGCAGCCAAGACTACACCGGGGAGCTGTTTTTT
clone_size: .; j_call: TRBJ1-5; v_call: TRBV7-8; d_call: TRBD1; cdr3_aa: CASSLRQGWSNQPQHF; cdr3_nt: TGTGCCAGCAGCTTAAGACAGGGCTGGAGCAATCAGCCCCAGCATTTT
clone_size: .; j_call: TRBJ1-1; v_call: TRBV5-6; d_call: TRBD1; cdr3_aa: CASSRRDSQKNTEAFF; cdr3_nt: TGTGCCAGCAGCCGGCGGGACAGCCAAAAGAACACTGAAGCTTTCTTT
clone_size: .; j_call: TRBJ1-2; v_call: TRBV7-9; d_call: .; cdr3_aa: CASTVGAGGSANYGYTF; cdr3_nt: TGTGCCAGCACCGTGGGGGCAGGCGGAAGTGCTAACTATGGCTACACCTTC
clone_size: .; j_call: TRBJ1-2; v_call: TRBV12-2; d_call: .; cdr3_aa: CASRPTNLCGGYTF; cdr3_nt: TGTGCAAGTCGTCCCACGAACCTGTGTGGCGGCTACACCTTC